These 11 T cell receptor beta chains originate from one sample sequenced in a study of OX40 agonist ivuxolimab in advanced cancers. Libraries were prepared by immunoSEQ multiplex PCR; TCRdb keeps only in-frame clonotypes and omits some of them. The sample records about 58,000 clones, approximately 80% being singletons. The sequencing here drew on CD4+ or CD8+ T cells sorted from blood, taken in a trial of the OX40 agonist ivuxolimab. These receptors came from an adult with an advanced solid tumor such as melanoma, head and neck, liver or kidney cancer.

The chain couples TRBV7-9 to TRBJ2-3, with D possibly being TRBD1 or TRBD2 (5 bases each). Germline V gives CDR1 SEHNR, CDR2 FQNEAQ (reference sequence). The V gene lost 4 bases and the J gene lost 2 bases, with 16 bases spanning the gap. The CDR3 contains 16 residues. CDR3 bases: TGTGCCAGCAGCTCACAACCGGGACGCAACACAGATACGCAGTATTTT. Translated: CASSSQPGRNTDTQYF.

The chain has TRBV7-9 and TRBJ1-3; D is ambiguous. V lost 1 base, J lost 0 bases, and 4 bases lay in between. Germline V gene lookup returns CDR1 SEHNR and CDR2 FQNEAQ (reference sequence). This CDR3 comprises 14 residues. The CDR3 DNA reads TGTGCCAGCAGCTTAGTTGCCTCTGGAAACACCATATATTTT. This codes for CASSLVASGNTIYF.

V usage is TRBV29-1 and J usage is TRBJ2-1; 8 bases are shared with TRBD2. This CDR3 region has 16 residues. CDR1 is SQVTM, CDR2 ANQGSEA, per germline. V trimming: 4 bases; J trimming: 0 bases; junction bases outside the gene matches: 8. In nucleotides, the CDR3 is TGCAGCGTTGTTAGACTAGCGCTAAGCTCCTACAATGAGCAGTTCTTC. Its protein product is CSVVRLALSSYNEQFF.

The CDR3, as DNA: TGTGCCAGCAGTGAAGGGACTAGCGGGAGCCCCACAGATACGCAGTATTTT. Translation gives CASSEGTSGSPTDTQYF. V and J are TRBV25-1 and TRBJ2-3; 14 bases are shared with TRBD2. Trimming took 2 bases from V and 2 from J; bases not matched to a gene: 3. This CDR3 region has 17 residues. CDR1 MGHDK and CDR2 SYGVNS come from the germline V gene.

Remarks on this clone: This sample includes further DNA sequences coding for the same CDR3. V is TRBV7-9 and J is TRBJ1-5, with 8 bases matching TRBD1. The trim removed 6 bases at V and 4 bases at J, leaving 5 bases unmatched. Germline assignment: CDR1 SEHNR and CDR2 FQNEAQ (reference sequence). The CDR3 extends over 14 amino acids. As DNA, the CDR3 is TGTGCCAGCAGTCGTACAGGGGGGAATCAGCCCCAGCATTTT. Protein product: CASSRTGGNQPQHF.

The CDR3: CASSPLSPGSTGELFF. The CDR3 DNA is TGTGCCAGCTCACCACTTAGCCCAGGGTCCACCGGGGAGCTGTTTTTT. The chain joins TRBV18 to TRBJ2-2; possibly TRBD1 for D (5 bases). Trimming removed 1 base from V and 4 bases from J, with 13 bases in between. The CDR3 covers 16 residues. Germline V CDR1 and CDR2: KGHSH, LQKENI.

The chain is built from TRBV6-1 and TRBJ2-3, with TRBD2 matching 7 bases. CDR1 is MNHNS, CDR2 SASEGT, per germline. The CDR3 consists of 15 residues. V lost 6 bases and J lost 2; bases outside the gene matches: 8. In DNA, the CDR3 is TGTGCCAGCAGGGATTCTAGCGGCCCCACAGATACGCAGTATTTT. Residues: CASRDSSGPTDTQYF.

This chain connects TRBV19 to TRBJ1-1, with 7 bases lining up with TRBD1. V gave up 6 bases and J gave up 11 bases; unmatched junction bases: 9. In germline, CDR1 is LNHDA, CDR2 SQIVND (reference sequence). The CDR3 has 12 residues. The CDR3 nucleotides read TGTGCCAGTAGCGAAAACAGGGGAGAGGCTTTCTTT. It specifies CASSENRGEAFF.

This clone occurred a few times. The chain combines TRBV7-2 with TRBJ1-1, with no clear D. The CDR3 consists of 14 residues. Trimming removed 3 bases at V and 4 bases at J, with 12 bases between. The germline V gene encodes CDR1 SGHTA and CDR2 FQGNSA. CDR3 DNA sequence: TGTGCCAGCAGCTTGAGGGTCGAGAGCACTGAAGCTTTCTTT. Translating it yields CASSLRVESTEAFF.

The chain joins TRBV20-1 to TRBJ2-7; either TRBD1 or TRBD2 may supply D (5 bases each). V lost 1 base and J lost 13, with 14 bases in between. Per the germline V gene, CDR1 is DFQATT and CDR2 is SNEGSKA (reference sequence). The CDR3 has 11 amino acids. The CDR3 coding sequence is TGCAGTGCTAGAGCTGGGGACGGCGGATACTTC. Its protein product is CSARAGDGGYF.

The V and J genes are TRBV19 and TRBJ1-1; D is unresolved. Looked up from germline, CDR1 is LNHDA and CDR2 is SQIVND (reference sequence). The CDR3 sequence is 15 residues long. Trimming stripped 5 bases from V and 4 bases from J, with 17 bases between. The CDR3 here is CASSPRHFEGTEAFF. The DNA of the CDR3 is TGTGCCAGTAGTCCCCGACACTTTGAGGGCACTGAAGCTTTCTTT.